The 25 T cell receptor beta chains given below trace back to one sample, sequenced in a study of beta chain features in type 1 diabetes. Study findings and constraints: Type 1 diabetes patients showed a moderate but significant shortening of TCRB CDR3s in all four CD4+ subsets.

The antigens for these receptors are not known. Expressed TCRB transcripts were sequenced, since all the RNA that had been isolated was reverse transcribed. The method was immunoSEQ multiplex PCR; TCRdb's version includes in-frame clones alone and lacks a portion of them. In the table there are roughly 140,000 clones, approximately 10% of which are singletons. Sequencing was done on a sample of central memory CD4+ T cells from blood. The receptor source for this set is a man aged 25-45 years with type 1 diabetes.

The chain links TRBV18 to TRBJ2-7, with D possibly TRBD2 on 5 matching bases. The V gene lost 0 bases and the J gene lost 6 bases, with 12 bases spanning the gap. CDR3 length: 14 residues. CDR1 KGHSH and CDR2 LQKENI come from the germline V gene. CDR3 nucleotides: TGTGCCAGCTCACCACCTGTTTCCCGGGGCGAGCAGTACTTC. Amino acids: CASSPPVSRGEQYF. Based on the CDR3 plus reference TRBV18 and TRBJ2-7, the full variable domain is NAGVMQNPRHLVRRRGQEARLRCSPMKGHSHVYWYRQLPEEGLKFMVYLQKENIIDESGMPKERFSAEFPKEGPSILRIQQVVRGDSAAYFCASSPPVSRGEQYFGPGTRLTVT.

This clone was observed a few times. The rearrangement joins TRBV11-2 to TRBJ1-5, with D perhaps TRBD1 (5 bases). CDR1 SGHAT and CDR2 FQNNGV come from the germline V gene. The CDR3 contains 14 residues. Trimming shortened V by 1 base and J by 8 bases, and 12 bases separated the two germline ends. CDR3 DNA: TGTGCCAGCAGCTTAGCTCAGGGTGCCGAGCCCCAGCATTTT. Protein: CASSLAQGAEPQHF.

This clone was detected only a few times. Here the CDR3 reads CASSLSQMHTEAFF. For the CDR3, the DNA is TGTGCCAGCAGCTTGAGCCAAATGCACACTGAAGCTTTCTTT. The genes are TRBV5-4 and TRBJ1-1; D is unresolved. The CDR3 is 14 residues long. CDR1 is SGHNT, CDR2 YYREEE, per germline (reference sequence). V was cut by 1 base and J by 3 bases, with 10 bases left in between. The variable domain in full, with the rest retrieved from reference TRBV5-4 and TRBJ1-1, is ETGVTQSPTHLIKTRGQQVTLRCSSQSGHNTVSWYQQALGQGPQFIFQYYREEENGRGNFPPRFSGLQFPNYSSELNVNALELDDSALYLCASSLSQMHTEAFFGQGTRLTVV.

The chain joins TRBV5-6 to TRBJ2-5; D is possibly TRBD2 (6 bases). CDR3 size: 14 residues. Trimming took off 2 bases at V and 5 bases at J, with 13 bases between the two ends. Per germline, CDR1 SGHDT and CDR2 YYEEEE. The CDR3 coding sequence is TGTGCCAGCAGCTTCCTCAGGGAGGTCGAGACCCAGTACTTC. This gives the protein CASSFLREVETQYF.

This clone was seen a handful of times. The gene calls are TRBV5-4 and TRBJ1-1, with a tentative D call TRBD1 (6 bases). Trimming stripped 4 bases from V and 3 bases from J, with 16 bases between. The CDR3 covers 15 residues. The V gene's germline CDR1 is SGHNT and CDR2 YYREEE (reference sequence). CDR3 in DNA: TGTGCCAGCAGCCCCCCCAGGGGCAGGGACACTGAAGCTTTCTTT. Protein: CASSPPRGRDTEAFF.

This clone was picked up many times. The chain is built from TRBV4-3 and TRBJ2-3; no clear D. Germline CDR1 reads LGHNA; CDR2 reads YSLEER. V was pared by 0 bases and J by 4 bases, with 8 bases between. The CDR3 contains 14 residues. CDR3 sequence reads: CASSQDPRADTQYF. The CDR3 bases are TGCGCCAGCAGCCAAGATCCCCGGGCAGATACGCAGTATTTT.

The gene calls are TRBV5-6 and TRBJ1-5; D gene uncertain. Germline-derived CDR1 and CDR2 are SGHDT and YYEEEE. The CDR3 spans 13 residues. Between the trimmed V and J ends, which lost 0 bases and 5 bases, there was a span of 6 bases. CDR3 sequence (DNA): TGTGCCAGCAGCTTGGGGCCAGATCAGCCCCAGCATTTT. Translated: CASSLGPDQPQHF.

This clone was seen a few times. This chain joins TRBV7-2 and TRBJ2-5; D is unresolved. CDR3 length equals 13 residues. Trimming removed 2 bases at V and 4 bases at J, with 8 bases between. CDR1 is SGHTA and CDR2 is FQGNSA in the germline V gene. For the CDR3, the DNA is TGTGCCAGCAGCTTATTTGGGCCAGAGACCCAGTACTTC. As protein: CASSLFGPETQYF.

In this sample, this clone turned up a few times. The chain uses TRBV29-1 and TRBJ1-2, with D unclear. With 0 bases removed from V and 7 bases from J, the gap between germline ends came to 6 bases. This CDR3 has 11 residues. CDR1 and CDR2 (germline): SQVTM, ANQGSEA. The CDR3 reads CSVEDRGGYTF. As DNA, the CDR3 is TGCAGCGTTGAAGACCGAGGTGGCTACACCTTC.

The chain carries TRBV6-6 and TRBJ1-5; 7 positions agree with TRBD1. V shed 5 bases, J shed 9 bases, and the junction held 10 bases outside the gene matches. This CDR3 region has 14 residues. Germline V gene lookup returns CDR1 MNHNY and CDR2 SVGAGI (reference sequence). CDR3 sequence reads: CASSLGQIGAPQHF. CDR3 nucleotides: TGTGCCAGCAGTCTGGGACAGATAGGTGCGCCCCAGCATTTT.

This rearrangement joins TRBV4-2 to TRBJ2-3; TRBD2 aligns across 12 bases. Germline V gives CDR1 LGHNA, CDR2 YNFKEQ. This CDR3 spans 15 amino acids. Unmatched junction bases numbered 2, after V lost 4 bases and J lost 3 bases. The CDR3 DNA reads TGTGCCAGCAGCCCTGGACTAGCGGGAACAGATACGCAGTATTTT. This codes for CASSPGLAGTDTQYF.

Many counts were recorded for this clone. The chain is built from TRBV2 and TRBJ1-1; the D is unclear. The V end lost 7 bases, the J end lost 1 base, and 13 bases lay between the germline ends. Germline V CDR1 and CDR2: SNHLY, FYNNEI. This CDR3 comprises 14 residues. CDR3 protein: CASTYRTTNTEAFF. Here the CDR3 DNA reads TGTGCCAGCACTTATAGGACTACGAACACTGAAGCTTTCTTT.

This clone was detected only a few times. This chain links TRBV11-3 with TRBJ2-7; 7 bases line up with TRBD2. With 4 bases clipped from V and 4 bases from J, the junction kept 7 bases outside the gene matches. Germline values: CDR1 SGHNT, CDR2 YENEEA. The CDR3 consists of 14 residues. The CDR3 spells CASSSREGRYEQYF. DNA of the CDR3: TGTGCCAGCAGCTCCAGGGAGGGGCGGTACGAGCAGTACTTC.

This clone was detected a few times. The V and J genes are TRBV28 and TRBJ1-4, with TRBD1 matching 8 bases. The germline gives CDR1 MDHEN, CDR2 SYDVKM. V dropped 7 bases and J dropped 5; count of bases not matched to a gene: 6. This CDR3 has 14 amino acids. For the CDR3, the DNA is TGTGCCAGCACATCGACAGGGGAGAATGAAAAACTGTTTTTT. Translation: CASTSTGENEKLFF.

The table lists this clone with a few counts. The rearrangement links TRBV7-9 to TRBJ2-3; the D gene is possibly TRBD1 (5 bases). CDR3 length: 14 amino acids. CDR1 and CDR2 from the germline V gene are SEHNR and FQNEAQ (reference sequence). The V end was cut by 3 bases, the J end by 7 bases, with 14 bases between. In nucleotides, the CDR3 is TGTGCCAGCAGCTTTGGCCAGGGCATGAATACGCAGTATTTT. This translates into CASSFGQGMNTQYF.

The chain employs TRBV27 and TRBJ2-1; 7 nucleotides agree with TRBD2. V lost 4 bases, J lost 1 base, and 4 bases stayed unmatched. Germline V gene lookup returns CDR1 MNHEY and CDR2 SMNVEV (reference sequence). The CDR3 length is 15 residues. This chain's CDR3 is CASSSTSSSYNEQFF. CDR3 in DNA: TGTGCCAGCAGTTCGACTAGCAGTTCCTACAATGAGCAGTTCTTC.

The CDR3 coding sequence is TGTGCCAGCAGCTTGGACAGCCACAATGAGCAGTTCTTC. Its protein is CASSLDSHNEQFF. The J gene is TRBJ2-1, the V gene TRBV5-4, with D uncertain. Germline assignment: CDR1 SGHNT and CDR2 YYREEE (reference sequence). Trimming removed 0 bases from V and 5 bases from J, with 6 bases in between. The CDR3 is made up of 13 amino acids.

In this sample, this clone turned up many times. V and J are TRBV18 and TRBJ2-1, with unresolved D. The CDR3 contains 13 residues. CDR1 is KGHSH, CDR2 LQKENI, per germline. Trimming shortened V by 2 bases and J by 5 bases, and 7 bases separated the two germline ends. The DNA for the CDR3 is TGTGCCAGCTCACCATTCACTAACAATGAGCAGTTCTTC. It yields the protein CASSPFTNNEQFF.

This chain links TRBV4-3 with TRBJ2-1, with D perhaps TRBD1 (6 bases). V shed 1 base and J shed 9 bases, with 13 bases lying between them. Germline CDR1 is LGHNA and CDR2 is YSLEER. This CDR3 region has 14 residues. The CDR3 coding sequence is TGCGCCAGCAGCCAAGGGGGGCCCGGCGCTGAGCAGTTCTTC. Amino acids: CASSQGGPGAEQFF.

This clone occurred a few times. The chain recombines TRBV2 with TRBJ1-1; D unresolved. Trimming stripped 5 bases from V and 5 bases from J, with 21 bases between. Germline V gene sequence: CDR1 SNHLY, CDR2 FYNNEI. This CDR3 region has 16 residues. The CDR3 is CASSFGPYAGDTEAFF. The CDR3 nucleotides are TGTGCCAGCAGTTTCGGGCCATATGCCGGGGATACTGAAGCTTTCTTT.

The chain links TRBV6-6 to TRBJ2-5, with 10 bases fitting TRBD2. The ends lost 8 bases at V and 7 bases at J; junction bases unmatched: 7. The CDR3 is 13 amino acids. Germline V lookup: CDR1 MNHNY, CDR2 SVGAGI (reference sequence). The CDR3 DNA sequence: TGTGCCAGCGGTCTAGCGGGAGACGGGACCCAGTACTTC. Protein sequence: CASGLAGDGTQYF.

This clone was counted a few times. The chain has TRBV19 and TRBJ1-1, with 9 bases matching TRBD1. There are 13 residues in the CDR3. Germline CDR1 reads LNHDA; CDR2 reads SQIVND (reference sequence). With V trimmed by 8 bases and J by 4 bases, 5 bases remained unmatched. This chain's CDR3 is CASGQGKSTEAFF. The CDR3 nucleotides read TGTGCCAGTGGACAGGGGAAGAGCACTGAAGCTTTCTTT.

V and J are TRBV13 and TRBJ2-6; maybe TRBD2 (6 bases). This CDR3 region has 17 residues. With 7 bases removed from V and 0 bases from J, the gap between germline ends came to 16 bases. Germline-derived CDR1 and CDR2 are PRHDT and FYEKMQ (reference sequence). The DNA of the CDR3 is TGTGCCAGCACCCTGTACGGCGGGGCCTCTGGGGCCAACGTCCTGACTTTC. This encodes CASTLYGGASGANVLTF.

Only a few counts were recorded for this clone. The chain combines TRBV30 with TRBJ2-1, with 7 bases matching TRBD2. The germline gives CDR1 GTSNPN, CDR2 SVGIG (reference sequence). The ends lost 4 bases at V and 6 bases at J; junction bases unmatched: 9. The length of the CDR3 is 14 residues. The CDR3 region has the DNA TGTGCCTGGATTGGCGGGAGTCAGATCAATGAGCAGTTCTTC. It is translated as CAWIGGSQINEQFF. The whole variable domain, filled in from reference TRBV30 and TRBJ2-1, reads SQTIHQWPATLVQPVGSPLSLECTVEGTSNPNLYWYRQAAGRGLQLLFYSVGIGQISSEVPQNLSASRPQDRQFILSSKKLLLSDSGFYLCAWIGGSQINEQFFGPGTRLTVL.

The chain combines TRBV6-6 with TRBJ1-5; D might be TRBD1 (5 bases). Trimming cost V 2 bases and J 5 bases, with 16 bases left between them. This CDR3 comprises 16 residues. In germline, CDR1 is MNHNY, CDR2 SVGAGI (reference sequence). The CDR3 region has the DNA TGTGCCAGCAGTTACACAACCGGGACTGTCGATCAGCCCCAGCATTTT. This translates into CASSYTTGTVDQPQHF.